This T cell receptor beta chain was sequenced during a study of blood T cell repertoires in COVID-19. After removal of 6 bases from V and 10 bases from J, the junction contained 9 bases not matched to a gene. The CDR3 loop spans 14 amino acids. CDR1 is MDHEN and CDR2 is SYDVKM in the germline V gene. In the authors' workflow: Estimation of nucleated cell counts relied on the amplification of reference gene primers. Some clones are missing from TCRdb's copy, which holds only in-frame ones; the method was immunoSEQ multiplex PCR. The DNA was the basis for D and trimming; V, J and clone size are from that table. Among roughly 130,000 clones, 79% were seen once, and the ten largest hold 4.5% to 5%.

The sequence came from a woman in her seventies with COVID-19, enrolled during active disease. V usage is TRBV28 and J usage is TRBJ1-6, with 7 bases that match TRBD1. The material sequenced was peripheral blood. CDR3 in DNA: TGTGCCAGCAGCCCCTCTCGACAGGGATCACCCCTCCACTTT. Amino acid sequence: CASSPSRQGSPLHF.